These T cell receptor beta chains were read from a single sample in a study of breast tumors, draining lymph nodes, adjacent tissues. TCRdb passed the multiplex PCR reads through MiXCR, listing each CDR3 protein once. The sample contains around 130,000 distinct CDR3 sequences, about 20% of which appear only once. Sequenced sample: axillary lymph node tissue. The receptors were sampled from a female donor with breast cancer. Some clones in this sample may be carry-over from other donors' samples. Each CDR3 is given with its conserved first and last residue. D genes are given only for firm matches. Expanded clones are given a class, and other clones once, few, many or no size at all.

size	D	V	J	DNA	CDR3
once	.	TRBV27	TRBJ2-1	TGTGCCAGCAGCCTGAACGTGGGTTACAATGAGCAGTTCTTC	CASSLNVGYNEQFF
many	.	TRBV30	TRBJ2-1	TGTGCCTGGAGTGTTGGTTATGAGCAGTTCTTC	CAWSVGYEQFF
many	.	TRBV13	TRBJ1-6	TGTGCCAGCAGCTTAGGCCCCTCTGATGTAGCACCCCTCCACTTT	CASSLGPSDVAPLHF
few	.	TRBV30	TRBJ1-2	TGTGCCTGGATCTCGAGACCGCCACACACTAACTATGGCTACACCTTC	CAWISRPPHTNYGYTF
.	TRBD1	TRBV5-6	TRBJ1-1	TGTGCCAGCAGCGGATGGGACAGCCGAAACACTGAAGCTTTCTTT	CASSGWDSRNTEAFF
many	.	TRBV4-2	TRBJ1-2	TGTGCCAGCAGCCCTCAGGACAGTAGGAGCTATGGCTACACCTTC	CASSPQDSRSYGYTF
many	.	TRBV11-2	TRBJ2-2	TGTGCCAGCAGCGTACGGGACGGGGAGCTGTTTTTT	CASSVRDGELFF
many	.	TRBV12-3/TRBV12-4	TRBJ2-1	TGTGCCAGCAGTTATGGGGGCGCGTACAATGAGCAGTTCTTC	CASSYGGAYNEQFF
many	.	TRBV10-3	TRBJ1-2	TGTGCCATCAGTGAGACCGGGGGTACTGGTGGCTACACCTTC	CAISETGGTGGYTF
many	.	TRBV2	TRBJ2-5	TGTGCCAGCAGTGCCTCAGGGGAAGAGACCCAGTACTTC	CASSASGEETQYF
many	.	TRBV5-1	TRBJ1-6	TGCGCCAGCAGTAATGACAGTTCCTATTCACCCCTCCACTTT	CASSNDSSYSPLHF
many	.	TRBV7-9	TRBJ2-7	TGTGCCAGCAGCTCCGAGTTCTCCTACGAGCAGTACTTC	CASSSEFSYEQYF
many	TRBD2	TRBV2	TRBJ2-1	TGTGCCAGCGGACTAGGCTTCAACAATGAGCAGTTCTTC	CASGLGFNNEQFF
many	.	TRBV29-1	TRBJ2-3	TGCAGCGTTGTAGGGCGACTAAATGGGGATACGCAGTATTTT	CSVVGRLNGDTQYF
many	.	TRBV5-1	TRBJ2-1	TGCGCCAGCAGCTTGGAAAGCTACAATGAGCAGTTCTTC	CASSLESYNEQFF
many	TRBD2	TRBV4-1	TRBJ2-7	TGCGCCAGCAGCCAACTAGCGGGGGGGTCCTACGAGCAGTACTTC	CASSQLAGGSYEQYF
many	.	TRBV5-1	TRBJ2-7	TGCGCCAGCAGCCCCGGAGGGGGGGGCTCCTACGAGCAGTACTTC	CASSPGGGGSYEQYF
many	TRBD2	TRBV24-1	TRBJ2-2	TGTGCCACCAGTGATTTTAAGCGGGAGCGGAACACCGGGGAGCTGTTTTTT	CATSDFKRERNTGELFF
many	TRBD1	TRBV7-9	TRBJ1-2	TGTGCCAGCAGCGGGCGGACAGGGGGCTATGGCTACACCTTC	CASSGRTGGYGYTF
many	.	TRBV12-3/TRBV12-4	TRBJ2-2	TGTGCCAGCAGTTTAGTTGAGGGGCCCGGGGAGCTGTTTTTT	CASSLVEGPGELFF
many	.	TRBV29-1	TRBJ2-3	TGCAGCGTTGAAGCGGGGCACACACCACGTTTGCAGTATTTT	CSVEAGHTPRLQYF
.	TRBD2	TRBV29-1	TRBJ2-1	TGCGGCGTTGGCGGCTCTAGCGGGGGCGATGAGCAGTTCTTC	CGVGGSSGGDEQFF
.	.	TRBV27	TRBJ2-7	TGTGCCAGCAGCCCCTGGGGCTTCGCCTACGAGCAGTACTTC	CASSPWGFAYEQYF
.	.	TRBV28	TRBJ1-6	TGTGCCAGCAGCTCCCCTCGACAGTCCGGCGATTCACCCCTCCACTTT	CASSSPRQSGDSPLHF
many	.	TRBV4-2	TRBJ1-4	TGTGCCAGCAGCCAAGGGGTGGCAACTAATGAAAAACTGTTTTTT	CASSQGVATNEKLFF
many	TRBD2	TRBV4-1	TRBJ2-1	TGCGCCAGCCGCCACCGATACTCGGGGGGACTAGCGGGAGAGGTGGGCAGTGAGCAGTTCTTC	CASRHRYSGGLAGEVGSEQFF
many	.	TRBV6-5	TRBJ1-5	TGTGCCAGCAGCCCCTACGGGCAGGGCAATCAGCCCCAGCATTTT	CASSPYGQGNQPQHF
.	TRBD1	TRBV5-6	TRBJ1-1	TGTGCCAGCAGCCCGGGACAGGGGGCTTCGAACACTGAAGCTTTCTTT	CASSPGQGASNTEAFF
.	.	TRBV14	TRBJ2-6	TGTGCCAGCAGCCAAGTGGCAGATCTCTCTGGGGCCAACGTCCTGACTTTC	CASSQVADLSGANVLTF
many	TRBD2	TRBV5-1	TRBJ2-3	TGCGCCAGCAGCTTGCGCCTAGCGGGAGGGCATCTTGATACGCAGTATTTT	CASSLRLAGGHLDTQYF
.	TRBD1	TRBV5-1	TRBJ1-1	TGCGCCAGCAGCACCGCAGACAGGGGGCTTACTGGAGCTTTCTTT	CASSTADRGLTGAFF
many	TRBD2	TRBV7-2	TRBJ2-5	TGTGCCAGCAGCTTAGCGCTAGCGGGGCAAGAGACCCAGTACTTC	CASSLALAGQETQYF
many	.	TRBV6-7	TRBJ2-7	TGTGCCAGCAGTTACTCGACCCCACACATCCCCACAGACGTGGTCTCCTCCTACGAGCAGTACTTC	CASSYSTPHIPTDVVSSYEQYF
many	.	TRBV3-1	TRBJ1-3	TGTGCCAGCAGCAAGGGACTTCTCCTCGGAAACACCATATATTTT	CASSKGLLLGNTIYF
many	.	TRBV4-2	TRBJ1-6	TGTGCCAGCAGCCAAGATCTGGCAAATTCACCCCTCCACTTT	CASSQDLANSPLHF
.	.	TRBV28	TRBJ1-2	TGTGCCAGCAGTCCGGGACGGCGGTTAGCTAACTATGGCTACACCTTC	CASSPGRRLANYGYTF
many	TRBD2	TRBV29-1	TRBJ2-7	TGCAGCGTTGAGGGGACTAGCGGGAGACCTACCTACGAGCAGTACTTC	CSVEGTSGRPTYEQYF
many	TRBD1	TRBV7-3	TRBJ1-6	TGTGCCAGCAGCCGGGACAGGGGGTCACCCCTCCACTTT	CASSRDRGSPLHF